The text below deals with one T cell receptor beta chain. This clone was observed a few times. Its antigen is currently not known. Base qualities were left out, and no much larger clone turns up one base away. The cohort comprised some 730 healthy bone marrow donors. Cohort members were all nominally healthy when sampled, although unrecorded immune exposures were likely present. The donor was CMV seropositive and was included in the group of 289 seropositive cohort members. Each donor provided a peripheral blood sample, and peripheral blood mononuclear cells were used for TCR beta sequencing. The Qiagen DNeasy Blood Extraction Kit was used to extract genomic DNA from the blood cell samples. These data come from a study of cytomegalovirus exposure and HLA in healthy donors (dated by TCRdb to about 2017). The study in broad terms: According to an earlier analysis of 550 to 750 of the donors, 150 million to 200 million T cells yielded roughly 110 million unique TCR beta sequences and about 300 Gb of sequence data. In addition to the first cohort of 666 subjects, a separate validation cohort of 120 different subjects was used. The later analysis used no new phenotypic data to find candidate immune exposures, relying instead on TCR beta sequences and their occurrence across donors. To decide whether each TCR beta V gene segment behaved as functional or pseudogenic, an earlier analysis of some 570 of the donors relied on high-throughput TCR beta sequencing. The study combined high-throughput TCR immunosequencing, statistical association of individual TCRs with disease status, and machine learning to predict cytomegalovirus infection status. Roughly 5 DR-DQ haplotypes were treated as single units for association and clustering because of strong linkage in the cohort. Both class I and class II loci were covered by HLA typing, at four-digit resolution. A later genetic analysis took genome-wide SNP genotypes for about three fifths of the 666 donors and used that subset as a discovery cohort. The study used immunosequencing to profile the T cell repertoires of about 670 subjects and linked those repertoires to cytomegalovirus serostatus. Approximately 310 gigabases of sequencing data and approximately 84 million unique TCR sequences were included in an early release covering over 600 HLA-typed donors. Every repertoire in the discovery cohort had been generated on one and the same sequencing platform. Among 300 to 500 genotyped donors of the cohort, an average of about 240,000 unique TCR beta nucleotide sequences was sequenced per donor, of which about 18% were non-productive. To study patterns of TCR occurrence, a later analysis re-analyzed previously published TCR beta repertoires from 666 donors and added high-resolution HLA genotyping. Donor age, sex, ethnicity and CMV serostatus were collected together with the repertoire data. The study aimed to test whether cataloging public T cell receptors could reveal signatures of past pathogen exposure. Of the approximately 400 genotyped donors, 75% to 85% were placed in the genetic ancestry cluster associated with self-reported Caucasian donors. The number of typed donors differed by locus: roughly 620-630 for A, B, C, DRB1 and DQB1; approximately 520 for DQA1; approximately 610 for DPA1; and roughly 470 for DPB1. The paper as a whole reports these results and caveats: In a later genetic analysis, fewer N-insertions in productive TCRs were reported among donors in an Asian-associated ancestry cluster than the approximately 670-donor mean. A total of 150 or so TCR beta chains were listed by the study as associated with cytomegalovirus. Immune exposure information for the cohort was limited to CMV serostatus. When HLA alleles, especially DR and DQ, strongly co-occurred, attributing TCR associations to individual alleles was difficult. Because HLA typing was missing for some donors at each locus, association tests included only the typed subset. Roughly 17 rarely observed V segments, including chromosome 9 orphons, were excluded from the earlier analysis of approximately 600 of the donors because counts were too low. In a later analysis, HLA-associated TCR beta chains showed more clonal expansion and lower generation probabilities than non-associated chains that were equally common. Sequencing depth was assumed to be roughly uniform across donors in the presence/absence analyses, though that assumption may not hold. In a later analysis, the rate of TCR association differed among HLA loci, with DRB1 alleles having the most associated TCRs and HLA-C alleles having the fewest. A few of the identified cytomegalovirus-associated TCR beta chains were confirmed in vitro to be specific for cytomegalovirus antigens. In both the original and validation cohorts, the classifier was reported to diagnose cytomegalovirus status with high specificity and sensitivity. A further reported finding was that TCR beta sequences accurately predicted the HLA-A and HLA-B alleles for most subjects in the first cohort. At a false discovery rate of 0.05, a later analysis linked about 17,000 TCR beta sequences to specific HLA alleles. Most TCR sequences were seen in very few donors, while some public TCRs were found in many individuals. Correlated functional status among segregating V segments might be attributable to linkage disequilibrium, but an unknown experimental factor could not be ruled out. According to a later analysis, parvovirus B19, influenza, CMV and Epstein-Barr virus appeared linked to several top co-occurrence clusters. According to the authors, the approach could potentially be generalized to other disease states and immunological phenotypes. In this cohort, only TCR beta chains were sequenced, and detectable features were limited by the absence of alpha or paired-chain data. A later genetic analysis associated a missense DCLRE1C variant with V-gene and J-gene trimming of TCR beta chains, and an independent cohort replicated the association. A group of highly shared sequence variants was considered likely to be a technical artifact of the sequencing pipeline. Most CMV-associated TCR beta chains appeared to be HLA-restricted in a later analysis, and the HLA associations seemed to be driven largely by CMV exposure. Some IMGT-functional V segments, including TRBV6-2 and TRBV6-3, could not be distinguished by the 87-base-pair reads and were therefore excluded. Broadly in line with IMGT annotations, most TCR beta V segments showed up in productive rearrangements about 90% or about 30% of the time in an earlier analysis of under 700 of the donors.

The germline V gene (reference sequence) yields GTSNPN for CDR1 and SVGIG for CDR2. The CDR3 starts with the cysteine, ends with the phenylalanine, and has 17 residues. Solely the CDR3 DNA is kept, with 51 bases framed from the first base. Ends trimmed: V by 2 bases, J by 10 bases; bases unmatched to a gene: 20. Receptor amplification or capture employed the immunoSEQ multiplex PCR assay. For the multiplex PCR, a mixture combining 60 forward primers for TCR Vbeta segments and 13 reverse primers for TCR Jbeta segments was used. Amplification of the CDR3 region of rearranged TCR beta genes was performed with a multiplex PCR assay on genomic DNA. The Illumina HiSeq System was used to sequence the amplified TCR beta libraries as 87-base-pair reads. The paper's processing steps were these. A later analysis counted about 82 million unique TCR beta chains across the 550 to 750 repertoires, and roughly 9.9 million of these chains were shared by at least two donors. A nearest-neighbor algorithm error-corrected the raw reads and collapsed the reads into unique sequences, merging closely related sequences to remove PCR and sequencing errors. CDR3 sequences were aligned to IMGT reference sequences to assign V, D and J gene segments. For a sequence to be retained, a match of at least six nucleotides was required to both a V gene segment and a J gene segment. A rearrangement was called productive if the CDR3 had no stop codons and remained in frame with V and J, and every other rearrangement was called non-productive. CDR3 was defined according to IMGT convention as the region running from the second conserved V-encoded cysteine to the conserved J-encoded phenylalanine. In an earlier analysis of some 550 of the donors, sequences lacking an unambiguous match to a single V gene segment were excluded. An earlier analysis of 500 to 700 of the donors classified V segments as functional when productive rearrangements were above 56.7% and as segregating when the standard deviation between donors was above 5%. A statistical classification framework was built for diagnosing cytomegalovirus status from the catalog of TCR beta chain sequences. A later analysis assigned V and J genes by comparing TCR nucleotide sequences with IMGT/GENE-DB human TR gene sequences. Using the TCRdist pipeline, a later analysis assigned CDR3 sequences along with most-parsimonious VDJ recombination scenarios. In a later analysis, each TCR beta chain was defined by its CDR3 amino acid sequence together with its V-gene family, and reads without a unique V-gene family were excluded. As a way to deal with suspected cross-contamination and a sequencing artifact, a later analysis dropped 450 to 600 nucleotide sequences that were highly shared and had low generation probability. In a later analysis, a clonal expansion index was calculated for each public chain from normalized within-repertoire ranks of inferred template counts. Generation probabilities in a later analysis came from a VDJ recombination model fitted to out-of-frame rearrangements, and those results were checked against IGoR. A later analysis scored TCR-TCR, TCR-HLA and TCR-CMV co-occurrence with hypergeometric tests, applying a repertoire-size bias correction to TCR pairs. A later analysis estimated false discovery rates by permuting HLA or CMV assignments 20 times. In a later analysis, co-occurring TCRs were grouped with DBSCAN, and TCRdist sequence similarity was added when clustering was performed within HLA-allele-positive subsets. For co-occurrence clustering, repertoires with fewer than 30,000 or more than 120,000 public chains were excluded, along with five repertoires with anomalous nucleotide sharing. What TCRdb holds here is the immuneACCESS table cut down to in-frame rearrangements. Part of the clones is not present; checked against another copy, under half of the missing clones reflect an unresolved V gene, and the others are unexplained. D and trimming were read from the DNA, whereas the V and J calls and clone size are those reported in that table. The sample table lists roughly 63,000 clones, roughly 70% of them with a count of one. The top ten clonotypes cover 20% to 30% of the sample.

The receptor was derived from a man between 45 and 60 years old in good health and CMV-seropositive. The sequence links TRBV30 to TRBJ2-1; TRBD2 lines up with 7 middle nucleotides. The sequencing input was PBMCs. The DNA sequence follows: TGTGCCTGGAGTCGAGGGAGTAGGACTAGGCCAATCTGGGAGCAGTTCTTC. It is translated as CAWSRGSRTRPIWEQFF.